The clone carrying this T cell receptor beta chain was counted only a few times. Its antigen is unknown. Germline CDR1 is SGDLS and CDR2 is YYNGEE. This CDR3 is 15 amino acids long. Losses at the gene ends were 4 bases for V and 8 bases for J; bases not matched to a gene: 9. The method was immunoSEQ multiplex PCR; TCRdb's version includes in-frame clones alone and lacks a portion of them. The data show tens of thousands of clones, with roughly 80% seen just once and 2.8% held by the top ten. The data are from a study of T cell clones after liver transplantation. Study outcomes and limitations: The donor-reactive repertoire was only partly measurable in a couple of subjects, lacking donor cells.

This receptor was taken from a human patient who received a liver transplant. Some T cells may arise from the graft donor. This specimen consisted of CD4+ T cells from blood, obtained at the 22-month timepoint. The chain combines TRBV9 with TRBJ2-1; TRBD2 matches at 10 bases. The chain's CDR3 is CASSPRGAGGDEQFF. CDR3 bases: TGTGCCAGCAGCCCCCGGGGAGCGGGAGGGGATGAGCAGTTCTTC.